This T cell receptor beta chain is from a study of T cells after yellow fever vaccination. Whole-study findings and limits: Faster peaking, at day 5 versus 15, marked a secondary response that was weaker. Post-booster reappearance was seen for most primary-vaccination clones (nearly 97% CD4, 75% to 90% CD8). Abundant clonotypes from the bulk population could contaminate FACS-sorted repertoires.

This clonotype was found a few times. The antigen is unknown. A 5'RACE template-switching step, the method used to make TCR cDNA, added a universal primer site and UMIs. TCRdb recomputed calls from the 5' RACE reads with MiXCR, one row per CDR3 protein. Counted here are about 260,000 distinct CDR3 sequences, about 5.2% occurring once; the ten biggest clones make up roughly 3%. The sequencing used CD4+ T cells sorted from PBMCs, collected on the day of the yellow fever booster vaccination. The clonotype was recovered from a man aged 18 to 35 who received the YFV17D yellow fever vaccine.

CDR3 nucleotides: TGTGCCAGCAGCCCAGAGGAGGGTCCCATTCAGTACTTC. This codes for CASSPEEGPIQYF. The V and J genes are TRBV11-2 and TRBJ2-4; a possible D gene is TRBD2 (6 bases). Between the trimmed V and J ends, which lost 5 bases and 9 bases, there was a span of 14 bases. This CDR3 is built from 13 residues. Germline V gives CDR1 SGHAT, CDR2 FQNNGV.